This T cell receptor (beta chain) was sequenced in a study of monozygotic twins with inflammatory bowel disease. The V gene's germline CDR1 is DFQATT and CDR2 SNEGSKA (reference sequence). This CDR3 spans 14 amino acids. cDNA encoding TCRalpha and TCRbeta underwent two nested PCRs of approximately 16 and 9 cycles, each of which was followed by bead purification. TCRdb reprocessed the 5' RACE reads; each CDR3 protein has one entry and no DNA is given. With around 380,000 distinct CDR3 sequences in the sample, the ten largest clones hold around 2.3%. The sequenced sample was blood. The V and J genes are TRBV20-1 and TRBJ2-7; no DNA is available, so the TRBD2 call from TCRdb remains unchecked. The origin of this receptor is a human donor with ulcerative colitis or Crohn's disease, or a healthy co-twin of an affected twin (not recorded which). CDR3 in amino acids: CSAGTSGGNYEQYF.